Reported below is one T cell receptor (beta chain). Original analysis: Nucleated cell number was recorded as an estimate derived from reference gene primer amplification. Profiling relied on immunoSEQ multiplex PCR, and the TCRdb table lists in-frame clones only, not all of them. The V and J calls and the clone size are those of that table, but D and trimming were determined from the DNA. The data show about 100,000 clones, about nine tenths seen once. These data originate in a study of blood T cell repertoires in COVID-19. Across the whole study: In each case, the material was cDNA or gDNA derived from T cells, B-cell-depleted T cells, or PBMCs.

Germline values: CDR1 MDHEN, CDR2 SYDVKM. This CDR3 spans 13 amino acids. Trimming took 8 bases from V and 1 from J, leaving 6 bases between them. The chain carries TRBV28 and TRBJ1-6; D not resolved. Sample: peripheral blood. The receptor comes from a woman in her twenties or thirties with acute or convalescent COVID-19. The CDR3 nucleotides read TGTGCCAGCTTCGGGTCCTATAATTCACCCCTCCACTTT. Translating it yields CASFGSYNSPLHF.